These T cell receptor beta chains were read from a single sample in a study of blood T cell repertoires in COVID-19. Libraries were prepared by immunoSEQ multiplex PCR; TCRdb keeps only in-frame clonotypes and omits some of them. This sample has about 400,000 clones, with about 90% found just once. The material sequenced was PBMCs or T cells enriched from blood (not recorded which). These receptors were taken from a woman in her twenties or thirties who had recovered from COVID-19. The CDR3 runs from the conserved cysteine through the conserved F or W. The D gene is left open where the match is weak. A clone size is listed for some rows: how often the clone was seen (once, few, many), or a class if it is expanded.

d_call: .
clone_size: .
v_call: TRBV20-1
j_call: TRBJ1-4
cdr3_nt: TGCAGTGCTAGTCGCCAGACAACTAATGAAAAACTGTTTTTT
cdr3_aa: CSASRQTTNEKLFF

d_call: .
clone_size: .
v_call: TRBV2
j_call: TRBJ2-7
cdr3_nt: TGTGCCAGCAGGGACACTTACTACGAGCAGTACTTC
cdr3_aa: CASRDTYYEQYF

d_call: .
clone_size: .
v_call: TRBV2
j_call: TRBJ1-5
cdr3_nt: TGTGCCAGCCGACCGGACAGAACGATCAATCAGCCCCAGCATTTT
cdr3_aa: CASRPDRTINQPQHF

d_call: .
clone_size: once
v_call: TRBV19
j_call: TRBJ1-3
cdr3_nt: TGTGCCAGTAGTATTCAGTGGGGCCGGGACACCATATATTTT
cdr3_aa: CASSIQWGRDTIYF

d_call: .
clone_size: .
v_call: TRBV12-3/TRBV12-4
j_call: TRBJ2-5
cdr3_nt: TGTGCCAGCAGTCTCGGACAGCGAGAGTACTTC
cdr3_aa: CASSLGQREYF

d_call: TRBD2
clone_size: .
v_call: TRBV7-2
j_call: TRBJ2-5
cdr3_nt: TGTGCCAGCAGCTCTCATGGGGCTAGCGGGGGGTGGACTTTTGAGACCCAGTACTTC
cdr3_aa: CASSSHGASGGWTFETQYF

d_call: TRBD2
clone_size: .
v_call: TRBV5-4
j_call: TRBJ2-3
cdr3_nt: TGTGCCAGCGGGGGGGAGGGGAGGACAGATACGCAGTATTTT
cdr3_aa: CASGGEGRTDTQYF

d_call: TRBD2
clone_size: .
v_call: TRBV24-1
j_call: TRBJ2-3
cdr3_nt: TGTGCCACCAGTGACCCGGGACTAGCCGGAGGGGATACGCAGTATTTT
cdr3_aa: CATSDPGLAGGDTQYF

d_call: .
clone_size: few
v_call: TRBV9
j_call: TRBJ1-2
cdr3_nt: TGTGCCAGCAGCGTAGTTGGGACAAGGATGACCCGGGATGGCTACACCTTC
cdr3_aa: CASSVVGTRMTRDGYTF

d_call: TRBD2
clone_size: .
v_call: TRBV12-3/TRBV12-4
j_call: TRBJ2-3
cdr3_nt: TGTGCCAGCAGTGCTCGGACTAGCGCGACGCAGTATTTT
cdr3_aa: CASSARTSATQYF

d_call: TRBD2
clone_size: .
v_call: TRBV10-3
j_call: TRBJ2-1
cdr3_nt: TGTGCCATCAGTGAGGATAGCGGGGTTGTCGATGAGCAGTTCTTC
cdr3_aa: CAISEDSGVVDEQFF

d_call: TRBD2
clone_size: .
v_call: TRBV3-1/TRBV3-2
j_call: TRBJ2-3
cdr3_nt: TGTGCCAGCAGCCGACGAGGACTAGTTCCAGATACGCAGTATTTT
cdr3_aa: CASSRRGLVPDTQYF

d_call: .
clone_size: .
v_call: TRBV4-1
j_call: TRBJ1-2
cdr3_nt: TGCGCCAGCAGCCAAGATAAGGCAGGGAACTATGGCTACACCTTC
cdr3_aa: CASSQDKAGNYGYTF

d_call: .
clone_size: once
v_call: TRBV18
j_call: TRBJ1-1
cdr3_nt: TGTGCCAGCTCACCACAGGGGATGAACACTGAAGCTTTCTTT
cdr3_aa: CASSPQGMNTEAFF

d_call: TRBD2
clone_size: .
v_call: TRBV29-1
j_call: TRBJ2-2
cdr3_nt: TGCAGCGCTCGGACTAGCGGGAGTTCCGGGGAGCTGTTTTTT
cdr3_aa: CSARTSGSSGELFF

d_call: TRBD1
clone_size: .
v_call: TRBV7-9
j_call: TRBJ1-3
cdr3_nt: TGTGCCAGCAGCCGCGGACAGGGCCACTCTGGAAACACCATATATTTT
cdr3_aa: CASSRGQGHSGNTIYF

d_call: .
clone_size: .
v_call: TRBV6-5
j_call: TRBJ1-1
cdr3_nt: TGTGCCAGTGGAGGGGTCACTGAAGCTTTCTTT
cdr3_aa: CASGGVTEAFF

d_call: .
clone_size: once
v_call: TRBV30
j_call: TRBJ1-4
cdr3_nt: TGTGCCTGGAGTCCCCCGAATGAAAAACTGTTTTTT
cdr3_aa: CAWSPPNEKLFF

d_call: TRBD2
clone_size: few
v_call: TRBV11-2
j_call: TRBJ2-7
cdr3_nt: TGTGCCAGCAGCCCGACTAGCGGGAGCTCCTACGAGCAGTACTTC
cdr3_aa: CASSPTSGSSYEQYF

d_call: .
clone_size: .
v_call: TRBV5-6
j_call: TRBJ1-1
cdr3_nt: TGTGCCAGCAGCTTCGACAGAGATAGTAAAGCTTTCTTT
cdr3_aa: CASSFDRDSKAFF

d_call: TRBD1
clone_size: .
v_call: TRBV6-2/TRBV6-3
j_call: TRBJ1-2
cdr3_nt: TGTGCCAGCCGCCCAGGGACAGATTATGGCTACACCTTC
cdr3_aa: CASRPGTDYGYTF

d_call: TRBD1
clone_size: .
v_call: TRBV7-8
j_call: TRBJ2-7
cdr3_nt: TGTGCCAGCAGCCTGGGACAGGGGGCCTACGAGCAGTACTTC
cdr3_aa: CASSLGQGAYEQYF

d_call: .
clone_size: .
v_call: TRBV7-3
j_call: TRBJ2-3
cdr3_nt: TGTGCCAGCAGCTTAAGTGGAGGGGCCCAAGTAACAGATACGCAGTATTTT
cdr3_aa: CASSLSGGAQVTDTQYF

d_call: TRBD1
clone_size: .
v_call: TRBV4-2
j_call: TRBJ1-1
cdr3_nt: TGTGCCAGCAGCCGTTGGACAGGGATGAACACTGAAGCTTTCTTT
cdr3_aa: CASSRWTGMNTEAFF

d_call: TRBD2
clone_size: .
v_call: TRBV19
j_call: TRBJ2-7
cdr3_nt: TGTGCCAGTCGTGTAGCGGGAGGGCCTTACGAGCAGTACTTC
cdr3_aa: CASRVAGGPYEQYF

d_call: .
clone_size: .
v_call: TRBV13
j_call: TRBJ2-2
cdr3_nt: TGTGCCAGCAGCTTAGTCCAGGGGGAGCTGTTTTTT
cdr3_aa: CASSLVQGELFF